A selection of T cell receptor beta chains follows, all from one sample in a study of OX40 agonist ivuxolimab in advanced cancers. Profiling relied on immunoSEQ multiplex PCR, and the TCRdb table lists in-frame clones only, not all of them. The repertoire holds around 16,000 clones, less than 90% seen once, with 3.9% in the top ten. The starting material was CD4+ or CD8+ T cells sorted from blood, obtained in a trial of the OX40 agonist ivuxolimab. The receptor source for this set is an adult with an advanced solid tumor such as melanoma, head and neck, liver or kidney cancer. Each CDR3 is given with its conserved first and last residue.

TRBV7-9	TRBJ2-3	CASRAGGTDTQYF
TRBV7-8	TRBJ1-4	CASSPQANEKLFF
TRBV2	TRBJ1-6	CASSVGSYNSPLHF
TRBV28	TRBJ1-5	CASRKIRGDSYSNQPQHF
TRBV10-2	TRBJ2-5	CASSEHQQETQYF
TRBV28	TRBJ2-5	CASSLDRVFGTQYF
TRBV5-4	TRBJ1-5	CASSVGGTNNQPQHF
TRBV30	TRBJ2-3	CAWSGGLAGVEDTQYF
TRBV6-5	TRBJ1-1	CASSPIGGTNTEAFF
TRBV6-6	TRBJ2-1	CASTPTGTGDSNEQFF
TRBV6-5	TRBJ1-1	CASSYSRQDTEAFF
TRBV7-2	TRBJ1-2	CASSLEGALYGYTF
TRBV18	TRBJ2-1	CASSPQAGGQNEQFF
TRBV28	TRBJ2-1	CASTLGGAGGDEQFF
TRBV5-4	TRBJ2-6	CASSLVSGSRHGANVLTF
TRBV25-1	TRBJ2-1	CASSVSRGYNEQFF
TRBV11-3	TRBJ2-1	CASSLTRQSNEQFF
TRBV18	TRBJ2-1	CASSPAGGFYNEQFF
TRBV19	TRBJ2-3	CASSMGGIRTDTQYF
TRBV4-2	TRBJ1-2	CASSQGDYGYTF
TRBV4-1	TRBJ2-1	CASSQESLAGAGEQFF
TRBV4-2	TRBJ1-5	CASSQEGRGNQPQHF
TRBV7-2	TRBJ2-3	CASSGWGRGTSQRTQYF
TRBV18	TRBJ2-6	CASRKETGANVLTF